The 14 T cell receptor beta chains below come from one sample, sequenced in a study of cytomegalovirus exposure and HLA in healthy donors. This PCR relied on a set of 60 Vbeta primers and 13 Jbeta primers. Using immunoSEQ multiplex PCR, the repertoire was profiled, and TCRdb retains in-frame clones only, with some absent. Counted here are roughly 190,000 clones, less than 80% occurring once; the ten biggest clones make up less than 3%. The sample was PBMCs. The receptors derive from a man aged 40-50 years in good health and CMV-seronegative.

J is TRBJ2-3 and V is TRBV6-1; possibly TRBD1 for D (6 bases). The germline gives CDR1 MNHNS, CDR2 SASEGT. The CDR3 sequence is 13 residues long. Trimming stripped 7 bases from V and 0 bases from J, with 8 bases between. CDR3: CASTGQSTDTQYF. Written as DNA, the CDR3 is TGTGCCAGCACAGGACAGAGCACAGATACGCAGTATTTT.

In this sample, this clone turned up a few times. This CDR3 is CASSITPGDPQYF. CDR3 nucleotide sequence: TGTGCCAGTAGTATAACGCCAGGGGATCCCCAGTACTTC. V usage is TRBV19 and J usage is TRBJ2-5; the D gene is possibly TRBD1 (6 bases). CDR1 LNHDA and CDR2 SQIVND come from the germline V gene (reference sequence). This CDR3 is 13 amino acids long. Trimming pared 2 bases from V and 9 bases from J, leaving 13 bases between.

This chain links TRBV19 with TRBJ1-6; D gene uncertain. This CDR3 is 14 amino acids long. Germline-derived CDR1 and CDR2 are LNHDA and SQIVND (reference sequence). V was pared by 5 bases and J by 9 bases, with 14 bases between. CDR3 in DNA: TGTGCCAGTAGTTGGGGTCAAGGAGGTTCACCCCTCCACTTT. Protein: CASSWGQGGSPLHF.

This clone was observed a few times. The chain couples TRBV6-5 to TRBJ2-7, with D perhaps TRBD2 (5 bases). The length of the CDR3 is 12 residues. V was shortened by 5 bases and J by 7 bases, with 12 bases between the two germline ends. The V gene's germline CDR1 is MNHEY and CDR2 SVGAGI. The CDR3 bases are TGTGCCAGCAGTCCGAGGACTGGGGAGCAGTACTTC. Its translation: CASSPRTGEQYF.

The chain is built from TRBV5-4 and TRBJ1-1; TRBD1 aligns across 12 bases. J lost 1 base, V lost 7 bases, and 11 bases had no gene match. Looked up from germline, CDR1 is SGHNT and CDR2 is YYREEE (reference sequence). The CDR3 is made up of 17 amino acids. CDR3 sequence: CASGTGGERLGNTEAFF. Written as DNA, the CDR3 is TGTGCCAGCGGGACAGGGGGCGAACGGCTGGGGAACACTGAAGCTTTCTTT.

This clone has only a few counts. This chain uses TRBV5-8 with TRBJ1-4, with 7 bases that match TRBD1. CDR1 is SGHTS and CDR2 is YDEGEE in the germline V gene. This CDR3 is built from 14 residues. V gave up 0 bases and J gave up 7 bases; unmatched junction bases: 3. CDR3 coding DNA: TGTGCCAGCAGCTTGGGCAGGGGGAGTGAAAAACTGTTTTTT. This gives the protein CASSLGRGSEKLFF.

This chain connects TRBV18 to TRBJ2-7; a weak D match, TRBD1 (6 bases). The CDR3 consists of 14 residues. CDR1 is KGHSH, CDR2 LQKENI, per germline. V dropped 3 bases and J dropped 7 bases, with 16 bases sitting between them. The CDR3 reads CASSPLNREREQYF. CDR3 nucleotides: TGTGCCAGCTCACCCCTTAACAGGGAGAGGGAGCAGTACTTC.

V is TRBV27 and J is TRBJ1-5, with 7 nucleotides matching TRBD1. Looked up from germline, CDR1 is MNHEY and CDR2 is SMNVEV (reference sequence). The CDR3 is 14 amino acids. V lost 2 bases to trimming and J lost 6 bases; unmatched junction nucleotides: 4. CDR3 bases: TGTGCCAGCAGTTTAGAGGGGGCTGGTCAGCCCCAGCATTTT. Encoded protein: CASSLEGAGQPQHF.

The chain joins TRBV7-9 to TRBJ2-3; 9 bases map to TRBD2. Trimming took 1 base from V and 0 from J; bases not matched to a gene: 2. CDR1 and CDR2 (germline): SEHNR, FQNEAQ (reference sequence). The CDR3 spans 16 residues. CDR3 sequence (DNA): TGTGCCAGCAGCTTAGTTACTAGCGGGAGCACAGATACGCAGTATTTT. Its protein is CASSLVTSGSTDTQYF.

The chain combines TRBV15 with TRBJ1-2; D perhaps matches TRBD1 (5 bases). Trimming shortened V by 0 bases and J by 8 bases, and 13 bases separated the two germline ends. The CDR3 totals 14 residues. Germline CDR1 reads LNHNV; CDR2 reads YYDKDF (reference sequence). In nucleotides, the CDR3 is TGTGCCACCAGCAGAGATATTGGGGCCTGGGGCTACACCTTC. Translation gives CATSRDIGAWGYTF.

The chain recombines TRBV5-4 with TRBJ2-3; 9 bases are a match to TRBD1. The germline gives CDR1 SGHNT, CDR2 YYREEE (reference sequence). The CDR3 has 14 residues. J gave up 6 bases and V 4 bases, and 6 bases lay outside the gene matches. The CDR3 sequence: CASSTRTGEDTQYF. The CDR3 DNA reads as TGTGCCAGCAGCACTCGGACAGGGGAGGATACGCAGTATTTT. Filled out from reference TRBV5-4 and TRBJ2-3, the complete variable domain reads ETGVTQSPTHLIKTRGQQVTLRCSSQSGHNTVSWYQQALGQGPQFIFQYYREEENGRGNFPPRFSGLQFPNYSSELNVNALELDDSALYLCASSTRTGEDTQYFGPGTRLTVL.

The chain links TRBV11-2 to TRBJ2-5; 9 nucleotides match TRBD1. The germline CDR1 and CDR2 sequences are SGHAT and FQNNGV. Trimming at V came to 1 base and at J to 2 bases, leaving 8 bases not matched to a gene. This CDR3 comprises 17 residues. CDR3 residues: CASSLGGQGELQETQYF. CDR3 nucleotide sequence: TGTGCCAGCAGCTTAGGGGGACAGGGTGAACTTCAAGAGACCCAGTACTTC.

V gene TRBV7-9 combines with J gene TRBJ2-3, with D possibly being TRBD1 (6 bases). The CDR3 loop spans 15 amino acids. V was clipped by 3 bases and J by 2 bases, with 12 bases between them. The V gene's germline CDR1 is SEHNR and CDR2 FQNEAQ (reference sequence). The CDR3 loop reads CASSLGARHTDTQYF. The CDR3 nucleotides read TGTGCCAGCAGCTTGGGGGCGCGACACACAGATACGCAGTATTTT.

CDR3 sequence reads: CSVEDRGWETQYF. DNA for the CDR3: TGCAGCGTTGAAGACAGGGGGTGGGAGACCCAGTACTTC. The chain couples TRBV29-1 to TRBJ2-5, with 7 bases aligning to TRBD1. V gave up 0 bases and J gave up 5 bases; unmatched junction bases: 3. The CDR3 has 13 amino acids. Germline V gene data show CDR1 as SQVTM and CDR2 as ANQGSEA.